Shown below are 27 T cell receptor beta chains from a single sample sequenced in a study of shared clonotypes between healthy human individuals. Only in-frame clones appear in the TCRdb table, and some are missing; sequencing was by immunoSEQ multiplex PCR. The sample holds approximately 1.1 million clones; roughly 74% are singletons and the top ten take roughly 0.56%. Sequencing was carried out using memory CD4+ T cells from PBMCs. Described subset: CD45RA-negative fraction. These TCRs come from a man between 18 and 29 years old in good health. Some clones in this sample may be carry-over from other donors' samples.

The chain has TRBV6-1 and TRBJ2-7, with D possibly TRBD1 on 6 matching bases. V gave up 6 bases and J gave up 3 bases, with 15 bases separating them. In germline, CDR1 is MNHNS, CDR2 SASEGT. There are 14 residues in the CDR3. The CDR3 nucleotides read TGTGCCAGCAGGGAACAGGGTTTCTACTACGAGCAGTACTTC. Amino acids: CASREQGFYYEQYF.

This chain links TRBV5-4 with TRBJ2-1, with unresolved D. V lost 5 bases, J lost 0 bases, and 15 bases lay in between. From germline, CDR1 is SGHNT and CDR2 YYREEE (reference sequence). CDR3 length: 16 residues. CDR3 amino acids: CASRPTAVSSYNEQFF. The CDR3 DNA follows: TGTGCCAGCAGGCCGACGGCAGTTAGCTCCTACAATGAGCAGTTCTTC.

J is TRBJ2-7 and V is TRBV7-3; unclear D gene. Germline assignment: CDR1 SGHTA and CDR2 FQGTGA. With 2 bases removed from V and 6 bases from J, the gap between germline ends came to 5 bases. CDR3 length: 11 amino acids. The CDR3 DNA follows: TGTGCCAGCAGCTTAGAGCGCGAGCAGTACTTC. Translating gives CASSLEREQYF.

The count of this clone is one. The rearrangement links TRBV7-9 to TRBJ2-5; 8 positions match TRBD1. Germline V gene sequence: CDR1 SEHNR, CDR2 FQNEAQ (reference sequence). Unmatched junction bases numbered 4, after V lost 4 bases and J lost 0 bases. The CDR3 runs 15 residues. The chain's CDR3 is CASSSRTGYQETQYF. Written as DNA, the CDR3 is TGTGCCAGCAGCTCCCGGACAGGGTACCAAGAGACCCAGTACTTC. Together with reference TRBV7-9 and TRBJ2-5, the CDR3 gives the full variable domain: DTGVSQNPRHKITKRGQNVTFRCDPISEHNRLYWYRQTLGQGPEFLTYFQNEAQLEKSRLLSDRFSAERPKGSFSTLEIQRTEQGDSAMYLCASSSRTGYQETQYFGPGTRLLVL.

The genes are TRBV7-7 and TRBJ2-7; TRBD2 aligns across 7 bases. Germline V gives CDR1 SSHAT, CDR2 FNYEAQ (reference sequence). V trimming: 6 bases; J trimming: 3 bases; junction bases outside the gene matches: 11. The CDR3 length is 15 residues. CDR3: CASSLRAGDLYEQYF. CDR3 nucleotides: TGTGCCAGCAGTCTCCGGGCGGGGGACCTCTACGAGCAGTACTTC.

This rearrangement joins TRBV6-5 to TRBJ2-7, with a weak D call TRBD2 (5 bases). CDR1 and CDR2 from the germline V gene are MNHEY and SVGAGI. V dropped 3 bases and J dropped 3 bases, with 12 bases sitting between them. The CDR3 is 14 residues long. CDR3 coding DNA: TGTGCCAGCAGTTATCGGGGAGAGGGCTACGAGCAGTACTTC. It is translated as CASSYRGEGYEQYF.

The chain uses TRBV30 and TRBJ1-1; a weak D match, TRBD1 (5 bases). Germline V lookup: CDR1 GTSNPN, CDR2 SVGIG (reference sequence). There are 12 residues in the CDR3. V was pared by 8 bases and J by 5 bases, with 15 bases between. CDR3 amino acids: CAADRLMTEAFF. CDR3 DNA: TGTGCCGCAGACAGACTTATGACTGAAGCTTTCTTT.

The chain employs TRBV7-9 and TRBJ2-1; 13 bases agree with TRBD2. The junction had 9 bases not matched to a gene; V was cut back by 5 bases and J by 8 bases. The length of the CDR3 is 16 residues. CDR1 SEHNR and CDR2 FQNEAQ come from the germline V gene (reference sequence). This CDR3 reads CASSPGLAGEADEQFF. The CDR3 bases are TGTGCCAGCAGCCCCGGACTAGCGGGAGAGGCCGATGAGCAGTTCTTC.

This clone was seen only once. This sample also contains other DNA sequences that code for the same CDR3. This sequence joins TRBV7-3 and TRBJ1-5; 7 positions match TRBD1. J gave up 4 bases and V 4 bases, and 1 base lay outside the gene matches. The germline CDR1 and CDR2 sequences are SGHTA and FQGTGA. The CDR3 contains 13 residues. This CDR3 is CASSSGGNQPQHF. DNA for the CDR3: TGTGCCAGCAGCTCAGGGGGAAATCAGCCCCAGCATTTT.

As for this clone: At the DNA level, this CDR3 is encoded by other sequences in the same sample as well. The chain has TRBV28 and TRBJ2-5; 8 nucleotides agree with TRBD2. J was trimmed by 4 bases and V by 4 bases; bases with no gene match: 8. The CDR3 runs to 15 residues. Germline values: CDR1 MDHEN, CDR2 SYDVKM. The CDR3 reads CASSSPGGAGETQYF. In DNA form, the CDR3 reads TGTGCCAGCAGTTCCCCGGGGGGGGCGGGAGAGACCCAGTACTTC.

This clone was detected once. The CDR3 region has the DNA TGTGCCAGCAGCCCTCAACTAGCGGCCACCTCCGAGCAGTTCTTC. Its translation: CASSPQLAATSEQFF. This rearrangement joins TRBV7-3 to TRBJ2-1; TRBD2 agrees at 8 bases. Germline trimming cut 5 bases from V and 10 bases from J; bases unmatched to any gene: 13. Germline loops: CDR1 SGHTA, CDR2 FQGTGA. The CDR3 loop spans 15 amino acids.

The rearrangement joins TRBV18 to TRBJ2-6; D is possibly TRBD1 (5 bases). Looked up from germline, CDR1 is KGHSH and CDR2 is LQKENI. Trimming stripped 3 bases from V and 2 bases from J, with 11 bases between. The CDR3 has 16 residues. The CDR3 DNA is TGTGCCAGCTCACCTCGGGCCAGGGCTGGGGCCAACGTCCTGACTTTC. This encodes CASSPRARAGANVLTF. Complete variable domain (other parts from reference TRBV18 and TRBJ2-6): NAGVMQNPRHLVRRRGQEARLRCSPMKGHSHVYWYRQLPEEGLKFMVYLQKENIIDESGMPKERFSAEFPKEGPSILRIQQVVRGDSAAYFCASSPRARAGANVLTFGAGSRLTVL.

In this sample, this clone turned up a few times. The rearrangement uses TRBV5-1 and TRBJ1-2; TRBD1 might be the D (6 bases). This CDR3 is 16 amino acids long. Germline V gene data show CDR1 as SGHRS and CDR2 as YFSETQ. Trimming removed 0 bases from V and 0 bases from J, with 12 bases in between. The CDR3 nucleotides read TGCGCCAGCAGCTTGGGAGTGGGGGCCTCTAACTATGGCTACACCTTC. Translated: CASSLGVGASNYGYTF.

This sequence joins TRBV5-4 and TRBJ1-2, with D maybe TRBD1 (5 bases). CDR1 is SGHNT, CDR2 YYREEE, per germline (reference sequence). Between the trimmed V and J ends, which lost 4 bases and 4 bases, there was a span of 11 bases. CDR3 length equals 13 residues. The CDR3 DNA reads as TGTGCCAGCAGCACCGGGACTGGCTATGGCTACACCTTC. This sequence encodes CASSTGTGYGYTF.

This clone was picked up many times. Within the sample, other DNA sequences also encode this same CDR3. The chain employs TRBV9 and TRBJ2-3; D is undetermined. CDR3 length equals 15 residues. The V end lost 1 base, the J end lost 1 base, and 10 bases lay between the germline ends. Germline-derived CDR1 and CDR2 are SGDLS and YYNGEE. In nucleotides, the CDR3 is TGTGCCAGCAGCGTAAGAGCCCTTGGCACAGATACGCAGTATTTT. It specifies CASSVRALGTDTQYF. Full variable domain (remainder filled in from reference TRBV9 and TRBJ2-3): DSGVTQTPKHLITATGQRVTLRCSPRSGDLSVYWYQQSLDQGLQFLIQYYNGEERAKGNILERFSAQQFPDLHSELNLSSLELGDSALYFCASSVRALGTDTQYFGPGTRLTVL.

This chain links TRBV29-1 with TRBJ1-4, with unresolved D. Trimming removed 1 base at V and 6 bases at J, with 6 bases between. Germline values: CDR1 SQVTM, CDR2 ANQGSEA. CDR3 length: 12 residues. The CDR3 DNA reads as TGCAGCGTTGAAGGGATAGATGAAAAACTGTTTTTT. It specifies CSVEGIDEKLFF.

The CDR3 region is CASSRLGQRYEQYF. The CDR3 nucleotides read TGCGCCAGCAGCCGATTAGGCCAGCGTTACGAGCAGTACTTC. The chain has TRBV4-1 and TRBJ2-7; D not resolved. This CDR3 spans 14 amino acids. Trimming took 4 bases from V and 4 from J, leaving 14 bases between them. CDR1 and CDR2 (germline): MGHRA, YSYEKL.

This rearrangement joins TRBV28 to TRBJ1-2, with a weak D call TRBD1 (5 bases). The length of the CDR3 is 12 residues. Germline CDR1 MDHEN, CDR2 SYDVKM. V lost 6 bases and J lost 5, with 10 bases in between. Written as DNA, the CDR3 is TGTGCCAGCAGCTCAGGGAGATATGGCTACACCTTC. It translates to CASSSGRYGYTF.

The chain carries TRBV6-6 and TRBJ2-7; D perhaps matches TRBD2 (6 bases). The germline CDR1 and CDR2 sequences are MNHNY and SVGAGI (reference sequence). The V gene lost 2 bases and the J gene lost 4 bases, with 12 bases spanning the gap. This CDR3 region has 14 residues. The CDR3 DNA reads as TGTGCCAGCAGTTACGGAGGGGAACAATACGAGCAGTACTTC. This translates into CASSYGGEQYEQYF.

CDR3 in amino acids: CASSVPGAGNTIYF. The CDR3, as DNA: TGTGCCAGCAGCGTACCAGGGGCAGGAAACACCATATATTTT. The V gene is TRBV9, the J gene TRBJ1-3; D perhaps matches TRBD1 (6 bases). V lost 1 base to trimming and J lost 4 bases, with 9 bases between them. Germline-derived CDR1 and CDR2 are SGDLS and YYNGEE. The CDR3 totals 14 residues. Full variable domain (missing parts from reference TRBV9 and TRBJ1-3): DSGVTQTPKHLITATGQRVTLRCSPRSGDLSVYWYQQSLDQGLQFLIQYYNGEERAKGNILERFSAQQFPDLHSELNLSSLELGDSALYFCASSVPGAGNTIYFGEGSWLTVV.

V and J are TRBV11-1 and TRBJ1-1; D unresolved. Trimming took off 1 base at V and 0 bases at J, with 9 bases between the two ends. Germline CDR1 SGHAT, CDR2 FQDESV (reference sequence). CDR3 length: 15 residues. CDR3 sequence reads: CASSLEGPMNTEAFF. The CDR3 DNA reads as TGTGCCAGCAGCTTAGAGGGCCCCATGAACACTGAAGCTTTCTTT.

This clone occurred many times. The chain couples TRBV18 to TRBJ1-1; D may be TRBD1 (6 bases). Germline V lookup: CDR1 KGHSH, CDR2 LQKENI. This CDR3 is 15 amino acids long. Trimming took 4 bases from V and 1 from J, leaving 13 bases between them. The CDR3: CASSLQRQANTEAFF. CDR3 nucleotide sequence: TGTGCCAGCTCACTTCAAAGACAGGCGAACACTGAAGCTTTCTTT.

The rearrangement links TRBV7-9 to TRBJ2-1; 11 bases are a match to TRBD2. The CDR3 runs 18 residues. In germline, CDR1 is SEHNR, CDR2 FQNEAQ (reference sequence). V lost 5 bases and J lost 2; bases outside the gene matches: 11. DNA for the CDR3: TGTGCCAGCAGCCCCAAGTTCCTAGCGGGAGGAGCCTACAATGAGCAGTTCTTC. Its translation is CASSPKFLAGGAYNEQFF.

CDR3 coding DNA: TGTGCCAGCAGCTTAGAACTAGCGGTTAGCACAGATACGCAGTATTTT. It is translated as CASSLELAVSTDTQYF. V gene TRBV7-8 combines with J gene TRBJ2-3; 8 bases are a match to TRBD2. J was trimmed by 0 bases and V by 1 base; bases with no gene match: 3. CDR3 length: 16 residues. Germline V gene lookup returns CDR1 SGHVS and CDR2 FQNEAQ.

The rearrangement uses TRBV5-6 and TRBJ1-3, with TRBD1 as a possible D gene (6 bases). Germline CDR1 and CDR2: SGHDT and YYEEEE. The CDR3 sequence is 16 residues long. Trimming pared 4 bases from V and 4 bases from J, leaving 18 bases between. The CDR3 is CASSVDGGRGGNTIYF. The CDR3, as DNA: TGTGCCAGCAGCGTGGACGGGGGGCGTGGAGGAAACACCATATATTTT.

The rearrangement joins TRBV18 to TRBJ2-3; no clear D gene. This CDR3 spans 12 amino acids. The germline gives CDR1 KGHSH, CDR2 LQKENI. The V gene lost 2 bases and the J gene lost 5 bases, with 5 bases spanning the gap. The CDR3 protein is CASSPERDTQYF. DNA of the CDR3: TGTGCCAGCTCACCAGAGAGAGATACGCAGTATTTT.

The V gene is TRBV18, the J gene TRBJ1-5, with D uncertain. The length of the CDR3 is 13 residues. V lost 5 bases and J lost 0, with 5 bases in between. The V gene's germline CDR1 is KGHSH and CDR2 LQKENI. CDR3 region: CASSSNSNQPQHF. For the CDR3, the DNA is TGTGCCAGCTCATCGAATAGCAATCAGCCCCAGCATTTT. Filled out from reference TRBV18 and TRBJ1-5, the complete variable domain reads NAGVMQNPRHLVRRRGQEARLRCSPMKGHSHVYWYRQLPEEGLKFMVYLQKENIIDESGMPKERFSAEFPKEGPSILRIQQVVRGDSAAYFCASSSNSNQPQHFGDGTRLSIL.